The present TCR beta chain was sequenced within a study of cytomegalovirus exposure and HLA in healthy donors. The CDR3 is 14 residues long. Per germline, CDR1 SGHTA and CDR2 FQGNSA. The V gene lost 5 bases and the J gene lost 2 bases, with 10 bases spanning the gap. As for this clone: Its antigen is not identified.

Whole-study results and caveats: The study recorded about 160 TCR beta chains that were cytomegalovirus-associated.

Clones were sequenced by immunoSEQ multiplex PCR, and TCRdb holds only the in-frame ones, with some missing. Of some 120,000 clones in the sample, around nine tenths are singletons; the top ten hold about 1.5%. This rearrangement joins TRBV7-2 to TRBJ1-5; D is ambiguous. The source is a man aged 25 to 45 in good health and CMV-seronegative. Material for sequencing was PBMCs. This CDR3 is CASSPGRGNQPQHF. The CDR3 DNA reads as TGTGCCAGCAGCCCCGGGCGGGGCAATCAGCCCCAGCATTTT.